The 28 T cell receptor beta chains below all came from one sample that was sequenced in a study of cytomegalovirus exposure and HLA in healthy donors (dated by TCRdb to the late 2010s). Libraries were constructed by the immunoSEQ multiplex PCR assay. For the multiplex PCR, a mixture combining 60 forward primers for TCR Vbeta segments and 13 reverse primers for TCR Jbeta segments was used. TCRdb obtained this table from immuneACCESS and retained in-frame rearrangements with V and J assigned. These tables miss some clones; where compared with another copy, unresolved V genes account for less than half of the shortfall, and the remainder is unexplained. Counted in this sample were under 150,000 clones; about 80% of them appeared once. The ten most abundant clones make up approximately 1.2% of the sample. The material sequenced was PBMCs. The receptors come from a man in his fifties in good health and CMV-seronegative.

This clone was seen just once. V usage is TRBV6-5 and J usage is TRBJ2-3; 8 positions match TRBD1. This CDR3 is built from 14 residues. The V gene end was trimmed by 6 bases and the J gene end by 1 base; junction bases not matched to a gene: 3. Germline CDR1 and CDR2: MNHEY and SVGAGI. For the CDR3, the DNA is TGTGCCAGCAGGCCGACAGGGGGCACAGATACGCAGTATTTT. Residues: CASRPTGGTDTQYF.

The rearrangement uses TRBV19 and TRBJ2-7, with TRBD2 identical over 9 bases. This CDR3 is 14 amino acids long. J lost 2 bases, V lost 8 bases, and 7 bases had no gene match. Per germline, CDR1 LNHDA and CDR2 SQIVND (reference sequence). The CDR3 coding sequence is TGTGCCAGTGCCCGGACTAGCGCAACCTACGAGCAGTACTTC. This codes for CASARTSATYEQYF.

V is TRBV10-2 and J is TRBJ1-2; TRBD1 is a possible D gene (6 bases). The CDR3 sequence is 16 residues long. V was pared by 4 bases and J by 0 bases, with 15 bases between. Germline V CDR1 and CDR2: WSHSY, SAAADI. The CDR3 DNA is TGCGCCAGCAGTGCGAACTTCAGGGGCACTAACTATGGCTACACCTTC. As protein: CASSANFRGTNYGYTF.

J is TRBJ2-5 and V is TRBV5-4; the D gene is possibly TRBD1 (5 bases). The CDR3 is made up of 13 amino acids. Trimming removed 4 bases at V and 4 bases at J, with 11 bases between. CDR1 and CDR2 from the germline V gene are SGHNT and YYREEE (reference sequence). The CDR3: CASSASGLETQYF. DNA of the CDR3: TGTGCCAGCAGCGCCTCAGGGTTAGAGACCCAGTACTTC. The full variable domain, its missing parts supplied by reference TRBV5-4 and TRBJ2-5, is ETGVTQSPTHLIKTRGQQVTLRCSSQSGHNTVSWYQQALGQGPQFIFQYYREEENGRGNFPPRFSGLQFPNYSSELNVNALELDDSALYLCASSASGLETQYFGPGTRLLVL.

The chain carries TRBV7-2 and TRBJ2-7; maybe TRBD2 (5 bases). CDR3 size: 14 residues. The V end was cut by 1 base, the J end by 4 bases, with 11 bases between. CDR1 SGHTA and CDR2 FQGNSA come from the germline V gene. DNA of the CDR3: TGTGCCAGCAGCTTAGATCACGGGAATTACGAGCAGTACTTC. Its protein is CASSLDHGNYEQYF.

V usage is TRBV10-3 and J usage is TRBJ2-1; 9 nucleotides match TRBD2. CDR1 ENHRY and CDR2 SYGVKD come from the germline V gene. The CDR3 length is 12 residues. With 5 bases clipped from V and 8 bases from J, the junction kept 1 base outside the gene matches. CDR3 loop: CAISPSGDEQFF. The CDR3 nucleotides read TGTGCCATCAGTCCTAGCGGGGATGAGCAGTTCTTC.

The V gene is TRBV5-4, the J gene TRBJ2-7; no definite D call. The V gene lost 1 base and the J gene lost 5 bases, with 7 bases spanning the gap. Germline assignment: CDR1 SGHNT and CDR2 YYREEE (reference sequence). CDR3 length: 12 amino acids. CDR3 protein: CASSLTRNEQYF. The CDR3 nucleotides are TGTGCCAGCAGCTTGACGCGAAACGAGCAGTACTTC.

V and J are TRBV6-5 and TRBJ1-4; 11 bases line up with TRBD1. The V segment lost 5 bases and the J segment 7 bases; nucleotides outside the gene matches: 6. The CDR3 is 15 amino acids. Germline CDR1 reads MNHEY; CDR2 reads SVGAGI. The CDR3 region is CASSRGGTGGEKLFF. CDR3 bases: TGTGCCAGCAGTCGTGGGGGGACAGGGGGTGAAAAACTGTTTTTT.

The CDR3 protein is CASRDTDRERYNEQFF. The CDR3 DNA reads TGTGCCAGCAGAGATACTGACAGGGAACGCTACAATGAGCAGTTCTTC. This chain links TRBV28 with TRBJ2-1; 7 nucleotides agree with TRBD1. Losses at the gene ends were 6 bases for V and 3 bases for J; bases not matched to a gene: 11. The CDR3 consists of 16 residues. Germline V gives CDR1 MDHEN, CDR2 SYDVKM. The full variable domain, in which reference TRBV28 and TRBJ2-1 provide the parts outside the CDR3, is DVKVTQSSRYLVKRTGEKVFLECVQDMDHENMFWYRQDPGLGLRLIYFSYDVKMKEKGDIPEGYSVSREKKERFSLILESASTNQTSMYLCASRDTDRERYNEQFFGPGTRLTVL.

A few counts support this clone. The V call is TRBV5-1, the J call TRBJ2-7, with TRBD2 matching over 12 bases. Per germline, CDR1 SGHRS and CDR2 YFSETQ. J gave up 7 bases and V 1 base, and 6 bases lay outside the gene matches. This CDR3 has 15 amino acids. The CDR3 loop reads CASSLTLAGGGEQYF. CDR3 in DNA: TGCGCCAGCAGCTTGACACTAGCGGGAGGTGGAGAGCAGTACTTC.

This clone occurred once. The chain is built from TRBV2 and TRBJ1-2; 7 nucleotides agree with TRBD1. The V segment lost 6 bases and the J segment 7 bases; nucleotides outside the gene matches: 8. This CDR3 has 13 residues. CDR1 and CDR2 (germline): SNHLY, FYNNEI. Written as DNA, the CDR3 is TGTGCCAGCAGCCCAGACAGGGAAGGTGGCTACACCTTC. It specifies CASSPDREGGYTF.

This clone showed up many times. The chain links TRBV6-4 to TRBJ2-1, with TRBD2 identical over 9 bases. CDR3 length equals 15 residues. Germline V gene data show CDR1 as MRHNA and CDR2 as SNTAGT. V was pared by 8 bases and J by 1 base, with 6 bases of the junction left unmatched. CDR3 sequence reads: CASASGIGSYNEQFF. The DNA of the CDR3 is TGTGCCAGCGCTAGCGGGATTGGGTCCTACAATGAGCAGTTCTTC.

The CDR3 loop reads CASSTGTLGTQYF. Written as DNA, the CDR3 is TGTGCCAGCTCCACAGGGACACTGGGGACCCAGTACTTC. The J gene is TRBJ2-5, the V gene TRBV2; weak D call: TRBD1 (6 bases). Germline V gives CDR1 SNHLY, CDR2 FYNNEI. The CDR3 contains 13 residues. Deletions cut 8 bases from V and 7 bases from J, with 17 bases between.

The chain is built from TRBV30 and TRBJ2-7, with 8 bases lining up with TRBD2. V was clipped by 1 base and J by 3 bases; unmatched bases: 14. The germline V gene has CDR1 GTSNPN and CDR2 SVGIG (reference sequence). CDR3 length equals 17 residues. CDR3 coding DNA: TGTGCCTGGAGTGGTCCCGTTACCGGGACTAGAGGCTACGAGCAGTACTTC. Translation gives CAWSGPVTGTRGYEQYF. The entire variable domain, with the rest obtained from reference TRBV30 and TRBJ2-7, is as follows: SQTIHQWPATLVQPVGSPLSLECTVEGTSNPNLYWYRQAAGRGLQLLFYSVGIGQISSEVPQNLSASRPQDRQFILSSKKLLLSDSGFYLCAWSGPVTGTRGYEQYFGPGTRLTVT.

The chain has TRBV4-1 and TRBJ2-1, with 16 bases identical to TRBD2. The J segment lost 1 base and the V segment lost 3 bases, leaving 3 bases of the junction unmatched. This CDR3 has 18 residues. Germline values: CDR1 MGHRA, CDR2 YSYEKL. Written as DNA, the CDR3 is TGCGCCAGCAGCCAGGGACTAGCGGGAGGGGCATCCTACAATGAGCAGTTCTTC. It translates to CASSQGLAGGASYNEQFF.

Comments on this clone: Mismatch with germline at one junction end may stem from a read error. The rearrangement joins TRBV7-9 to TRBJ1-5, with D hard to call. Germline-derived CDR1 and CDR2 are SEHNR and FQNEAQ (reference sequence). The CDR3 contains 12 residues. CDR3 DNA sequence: TGTTCCAGCAGCTTAAATGATAGGCCCCAGCATTTT. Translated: CSSSLNDRPQHF.

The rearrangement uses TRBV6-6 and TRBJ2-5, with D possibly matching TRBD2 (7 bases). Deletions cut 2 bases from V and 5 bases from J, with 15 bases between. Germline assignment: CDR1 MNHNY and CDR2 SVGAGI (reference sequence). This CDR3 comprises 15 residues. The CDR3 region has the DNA TGTGCCAGCAGTTACAGACAGGCGGGGGATGAGACCCAGTACTTC. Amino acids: CASSYRQAGDETQYF.

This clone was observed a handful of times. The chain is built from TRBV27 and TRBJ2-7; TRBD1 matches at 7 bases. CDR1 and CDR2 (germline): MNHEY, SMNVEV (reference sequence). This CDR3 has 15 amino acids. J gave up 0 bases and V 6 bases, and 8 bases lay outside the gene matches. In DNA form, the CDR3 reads TGTGCCAGCAGGGAACGGGACAGTTTCTCCTACGAGCAGTACTTC. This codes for CASRERDSFSYEQYF.

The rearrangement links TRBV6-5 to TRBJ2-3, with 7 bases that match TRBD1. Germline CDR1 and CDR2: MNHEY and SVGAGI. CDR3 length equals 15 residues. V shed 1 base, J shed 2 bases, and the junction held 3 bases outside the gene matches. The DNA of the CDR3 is TGTGCCAGCAGTTACTTGGGACAGCCCACAGATACGCAGTATTTT. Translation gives CASSYLGQPTDTQYF.

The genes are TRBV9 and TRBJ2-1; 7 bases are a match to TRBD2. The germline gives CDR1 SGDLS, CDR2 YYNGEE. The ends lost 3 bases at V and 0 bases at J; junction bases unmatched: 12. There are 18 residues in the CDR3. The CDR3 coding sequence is TGTGCCAGCAGCGGTCAGACTTGGGGAGGGAGCTCCTACAATGAGCAGTTCTTC. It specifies CASSGQTWGGSSYNEQFF.

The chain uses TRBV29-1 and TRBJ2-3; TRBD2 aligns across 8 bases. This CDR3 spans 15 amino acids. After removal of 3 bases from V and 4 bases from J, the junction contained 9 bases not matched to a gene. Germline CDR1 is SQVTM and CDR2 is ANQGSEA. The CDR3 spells CSVEGVLAVPDTQYF. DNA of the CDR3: TGCAGCGTTGAGGGGGTACTAGCGGTTCCAGATACGCAGTATTTT.

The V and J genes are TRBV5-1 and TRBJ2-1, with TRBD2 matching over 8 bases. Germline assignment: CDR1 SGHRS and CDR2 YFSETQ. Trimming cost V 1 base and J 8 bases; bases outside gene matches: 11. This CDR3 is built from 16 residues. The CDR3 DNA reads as TGCGCCAGCAGCTTGACTAGCGGTGAGGGCTTGCATGAGCAGTTCTTC. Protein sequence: CASSLTSGEGLHEQFF.

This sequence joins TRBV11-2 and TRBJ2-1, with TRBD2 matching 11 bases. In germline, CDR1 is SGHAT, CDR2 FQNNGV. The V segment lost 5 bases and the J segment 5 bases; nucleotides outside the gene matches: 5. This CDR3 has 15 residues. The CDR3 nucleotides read TGTGCCAGCAGCCGTACGGGACTAGCGGACAATGAGCAGTTCTTC. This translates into CASSRTGLADNEQFF.

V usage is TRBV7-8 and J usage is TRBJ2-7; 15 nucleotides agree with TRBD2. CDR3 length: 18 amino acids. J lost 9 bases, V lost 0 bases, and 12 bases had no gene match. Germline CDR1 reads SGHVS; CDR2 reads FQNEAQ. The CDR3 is CASSLAEGLAGGPHRQYF. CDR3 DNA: TGTGCCAGCAGCTTAGCGGAAGGACTAGCGGGAGGGCCCCACCGGCAGTACTTC.

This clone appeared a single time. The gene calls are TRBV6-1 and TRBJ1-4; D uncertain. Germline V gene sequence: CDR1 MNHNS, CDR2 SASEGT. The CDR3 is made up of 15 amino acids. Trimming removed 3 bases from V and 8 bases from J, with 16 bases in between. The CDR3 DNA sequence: TGTGCCAGCAGTGACCCGGGCGCCGGGGAAGAAAAACTGTTTTTT. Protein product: CASSDPGAGEEKLFF.

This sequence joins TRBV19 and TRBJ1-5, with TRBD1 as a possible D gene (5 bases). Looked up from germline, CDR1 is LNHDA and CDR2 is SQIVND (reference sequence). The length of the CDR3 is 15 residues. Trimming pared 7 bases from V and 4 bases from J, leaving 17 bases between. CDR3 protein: CASKEGRAPNQPQHF. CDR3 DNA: TGTGCCAGTAAGGAGGGGAGGGCTCCTAATCAGCCCCAGCATTTT.

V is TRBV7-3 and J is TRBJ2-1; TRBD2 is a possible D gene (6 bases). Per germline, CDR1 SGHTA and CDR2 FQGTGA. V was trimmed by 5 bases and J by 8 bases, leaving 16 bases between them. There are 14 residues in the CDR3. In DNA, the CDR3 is TGTGCCAGCAGCCCAGGACTACCCAGCGATGAGCAGTTCTTC. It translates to CASSPGLPSDEQFF.

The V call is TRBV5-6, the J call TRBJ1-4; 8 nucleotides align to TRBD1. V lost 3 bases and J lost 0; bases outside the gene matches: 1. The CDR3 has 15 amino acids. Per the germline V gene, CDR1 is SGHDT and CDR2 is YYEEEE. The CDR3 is CASSSQGATNEKLFF. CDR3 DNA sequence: TGTGCCAGCAGCTCACAGGGGGCAACTAATGAAAAACTGTTTTTT.